The T cell receptor beta chain under discussion was sequenced for a study of blood T cell repertoires in COVID-19 (dated by TCRdb to the early 2020s). Broadly, across the study: The collaborator samples originated in the United States, Italy and Spain and spanned the acute and convalescent phases of COVID-19. The dataset comprised deeply sampled blood TCRbeta repertoires from subjects exposed to, actively infected with, or recovered from COVID-19. Nearly every sample came with metadata listing a de-identified subject ID, COVID-19 status, age in years and sex. The samples were drawn from the first 160 participants of the ongoing ImmuneRACE study and from 950 to 1,500 subjects provided by 6 global collaborators. Where available, HLA class I and class II types were obtained from metadata supplied by the sample provider rather than from assay-based typing. The prospective study material was composed of cDNA or gDNA derived from T cells, B-cell-depleted T cells, or PBMCs. The repertoires were released in a freely available public database intended as a resource for research on the immune response to SARS-CoV-2.

CDR1 and CDR2, looked up from the germline V gene, are SGHTA and FQGNSA. There are 15 amino acids in the CDR3, from cysteine to phenylalanine inclusive. The sequence is cut down to CDR3 DNA, 45 bases in frame from base 1. Between the V and J ends, shortened by 5 bases and 5 bases respectively, the junction contains 18 bases. Concerning this clone: Which antigen it targets is not known. Base qualities were left out, and no much larger clone turns up one base away.

Study-level results and caveats: The quantity of clinical and demographic metadata differed by source and by participant and was supplied without curation.

TCRbeta CDR3 regions were amplified from genomic DNA using the immunoSEQ Assay, a bias-controlled multiplex PCR. As for the original processing: The number of nucleated cells in each sample was estimated from the amplification of reference gene primers within the assay. To quantify the absolute abundance of each unique TCRbeta CDR3 rearrangement, sequence reads were collapsed and filtered. For each sample, productive Simpson clonality was calculated as the square root of Simpson's diversity index across productive rearrangements. The source is immuneACCESS, and TCRdb retained only in-frame sequences with V and J called. Part of the clones is not carried over; for the studies checked, unresolved V genes explain less than half of this, and the remainder is unexplained. The V and J calls and clone size were taken over from that table, and D and trimming were inferred from the DNA. The sample table shows about 74,000 clones, and 60% to 80% are seen once. The ten biggest clones cover roughly 12% of the sample.

Collaborating institutions collected whole blood in K2EDTA tubes following their own protocols. For TCRbeta analysis, collaborator samples were shipped as frozen whole blood, as isolated PBMCs, or as DNA extracted from either sample type. The sequencing input was peripheral blood. The sequence links TRBV7-2 to TRBJ2-5; tentative D gene TRBD1, with 5 bases matching. This TCR came from a human donor in a cohort sampled during active COVID-19. Here is the DNA: TGTGCCAGCAGCGACGGTCTCGGGTCAGGGGAGACCCAGTACTTC. It is translated as CASSDGLGSGETQYF.